Following are 10 T cell receptor beta chains from one sample sequenced in a study of blood T cell repertoires in COVID-19. Method: immunoSEQ multiplex PCR; TCRdb's copy keeps in-frame clones and lacks some. The sample records some 190,000 clones, approximately 85% being singletons. Sequencing was carried out using peripheral blood. These TCRs come from a woman aged 55-70 years with acute or convalescent COVID-19.

This sequence joins TRBV3-1 (or the pseudogene TRBV3-2) and TRBJ1-1; 8 nucleotides agree with TRBD1. V shed 4 bases, J shed 6 bases, and the junction held 10 bases outside the gene matches. Germline-derived CDR1 and CDR2 are LGHDT and YNNKEL (reference sequence). There are 15 residues in the CDR3. CDR3 protein: CASSLGTGGGAEAFF. The CDR3 nucleotides read TGTGCCAGCAGCCTCGGGACAGGAGGAGGCGCTGAAGCTTTCTTT.

CDR3 sequence: CASSDASGSNTQYF. CDR3 bases: TGTGCCAGCAGCGACGCTAGCGGGAGTAATACGCAGTATTTT. This chain connects TRBV11-2 to TRBJ2-3; TRBD2 aligns across 10 bases. Germline V gene sequence: CDR1 SGHAT, CDR2 FQNNGV. This CDR3 has 14 residues. With V trimmed by 5 bases and J by 7 bases, 6 bases remained unmatched. The variable domain in full, completed from reference TRBV11-2 and TRBJ2-3, reads EAGVAQSPRYKIIEKRQSVAFWCNPISGHATLYWYQQILGQGPKLLIQFQNNGVVDDSQLPKDRFSAERLKGVDSTLKIQPAKLEDSAVYLCASSDASGSNTQYFGPGTRLTVL.

V gene TRBV20-1 combines with J gene TRBJ1-4; TRBD1 matches at 7 bases. This CDR3 is built from 11 residues. Germline assignment: CDR1 DFQATT and CDR2 SNEGSKA (reference sequence). The V and J ends lost 6 bases and 10 bases, in that order; junction bases with no gene match: 5. The chain's CDR3 is CSASQGVKLFF. CDR3 nucleotides: TGCAGTGCATCTCAGGGGGTAAAACTGTTTTTT.

This chain joins TRBV18 and TRBJ1-4; unclear D gene. This CDR3 is 14 amino acids long. Germline CDR1 is KGHSH and CDR2 is LQKENI. Between the trimmed V and J ends, which lost 3 bases and 2 bases, there was a span of 7 bases. The CDR3 region is CASSPFLTNEKLFF. The CDR3 DNA is TGTGCCAGCTCACCTTTCCTCACTAATGAAAAACTGTTTTTT.

CDR3 in amino acids: CASSEEVGELFF. In DNA, the CDR3 is TGTGCCAGCAGTGAGGAAGTCGGGGAGCTGTTTTTT. The genes are TRBV28 and TRBJ2-2; D gene uncertain. Germline CDR1 MDHEN, CDR2 SYDVKM. Between the trimmed V and J ends, which lost 5 bases and 7 bases, there was a span of 8 bases. The CDR3 length is 12 residues.

The genes are TRBV6-1 and TRBJ1-5; no firm D call. The V end was cut by 2 bases, the J end by 7 bases, with 3 bases between. Germline CDR1 and CDR2: MNHNS and SASEGT. CDR3 length: 11 amino acids. CDR3: CASSERQPQHF. DNA for the CDR3: TGTGCCAGCAGTGAACGGCAGCCCCAGCATTTT.

The V call is TRBV5-1, the J call TRBJ1-4; tentative D call: TRBD1 (6 bases). This CDR3 contains 17 residues. The V gene's germline CDR1 is SGHRS and CDR2 YFSETQ. The V and J ends lost 1 base and 7 bases respectively, with 20 bases between them. Written as DNA, the CDR3 is TGCGCCAGCAGCTTGACAGGGATTTCACTCCCGCGTGAAAAACTGTTTTTT. Its protein is CASSLTGISLPREKLFF.

A few counts support this clone. The chain employs TRBV21-1 and TRBJ1-2. TRBV21-1 is designated a pseudogene. The CDR3 runs to 18 residues. This chain's CDR3 is CASSKAGPGRDGNYGYTF. The CDR3 region has the DNA TGTGCCAGCAGCAAAGCGGGGCCAGGGCGGGATGGTAACTATGGCTACACCTTC.

V and J are TRBV3-1 (or the pseudogene TRBV3-2) and TRBJ1-3, with D unresolved. This CDR3 is built from 15 residues. Germline V gene data show CDR1 as LGHDT and CDR2 as YNNKEL (reference sequence). V was shortened by 4 bases and J by 4 bases, with 14 bases between the two germline ends. This chain's CDR3 is CASSLRGREGNTIYF. The CDR3 region has the DNA TGTGCCAGCAGCCTTCGGGGAAGAGAGGGAAACACCATATATTTT.

The chain is built from TRBV7-6 and TRBJ2-1, with 9 bases that match TRBD2. The CDR3 has 18 amino acids. Germline trimming cut 4 bases from V and 0 bases from J; bases unmatched to any gene: 10. In germline, CDR1 is SGHVS, CDR2 FNYEAQ. In nucleotides, the CDR3 is TGTGCCAGCAGCTCCCCAACTAGCGGGCCCAGCTCCTACAATGAGCAGTTCTTC. Its translation is CASSSPTSGPSSYNEQFF.